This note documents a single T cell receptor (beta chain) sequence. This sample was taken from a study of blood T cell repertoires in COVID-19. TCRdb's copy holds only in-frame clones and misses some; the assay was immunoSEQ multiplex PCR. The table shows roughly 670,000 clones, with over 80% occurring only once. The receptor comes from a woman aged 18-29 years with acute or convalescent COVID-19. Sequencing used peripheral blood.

CDR3 amino acids: CASSVDRTPAGYTF. CDR3 nucleotide sequence: TGTGCCAGCAGCGTAGACCGGACTCCGGCGGGCTACACCTTC. This chain connects TRBV9 to TRBJ1-2; D gene ambiguous. The V end lost 0 bases, the J end lost 8 bases, and 14 bases lay between the germline ends. This CDR3 has 14 amino acids. Germline assignment: CDR1 SGDLS and CDR2 YYNGEE.